A selection of T cell receptor beta chains follows, all from one sample in a study of blood T cell repertoires in COVID-19. Only in-frame clones appear in the TCRdb table, and some are missing; sequencing was by immunoSEQ multiplex PCR. This sample has approximately 80,000 clones, with approximately 85% found just once. The specimen sequenced was peripheral blood. The receptor set was obtained from a man over 45 with active COVID-19. The CDR3 runs from the conserved cysteine through the conserved F or W. The D gene is left open where the match is weak. Part of the rows lack a size; the others show once, few, many or a class for expanded clones.

d_call,clone_size,v_call,j_call,cdr3_nt,cdr3_aa
TRBD2,.,TRBV19,TRBJ2-1,TGTGCCAGTCCACCAGCGGGGGCCCACCGAGTCAATGAGCAGTTCTTC,CASPPAGAHRVNEQFF
TRBD2,.,TRBV7-2,TRBJ2-7,TGTGCCAGCAGCTTAAGGACTAGCGGGACTTCCTACGAGCAGTACTTC,CASSLRTSGTSYEQYF
TRBD1,.,TRBV5-4,TRBJ1-2,TGTGCCAGCAGCAATGACAGGGTCCGTGGCTACACCTTC,CASSNDRVRGYTF
.,.,TRBV7-3,TRBJ2-1,TGTGCCAGCACCCCAACCCCCCAGCGCTCCTACAATGAGCAGTTCTTC,CASTPTPQRSYNEQFF
TRBD2,.,TRBV29-1,TRBJ2-2,TGCAGCGTTGTATATCGGGACCTACTAGCGGGGGGTCGGAACACCGGGGAGCTGTTTTTT,CSVVYRDLLAGGRNTGELFF
.,.,TRBV19,TRBJ2-7,TGTGCCAGTAGTATAGGTTTGGCAGGGTACGAGCAGTACTTC,CASSIGLAGYEQYF
.,few,TRBV18,TRBJ1-1,TGTGCCAGCTCACCTGGGGCCAGGGGCATGAACACTGAAGCTTTCTTT,CASSPGARGMNTEAFF
.,.,TRBV27,TRBJ2-1,TGTGCCAGCAGTCCTTCGGGGGATTACAATGAGCAGTTCTTC,CASSPSGDYNEQFF
TRBD2,.,TRBV11-2,TRBJ2-1,TGTGCCAGCAGCCGGACTAGCGGGAGCTCCTACAATGAGCAGTTCTTC,CASSRTSGSSYNEQFF
.,.,TRBV30,TRBJ2-5,TGTGCCTGGAGTAGGAAAGGGCGGACTATCCAAGAGACCCAGTACTTC,CAWSRKGRTIQETQYF
.,.,TRBV4-3,TRBJ2-7,TGCGCCAGCAGCCAAGCAGGCCCCTTAACCCAGCAGTACTTC,CASSQAGPLTQQYF
.,.,TRBV6-6,TRBJ2-2,TGTGCCAGCAGTCCTTATTACACCGGGGAGCTGTTTTTT,CASSPYYTGELFF
.,.,TRBV5-4,TRBJ1-6,TGTGCCAGCAGCAGGGGTCCTGGGGTATCACCCCTCCACTTT,CASSRGPGVSPLHF
.,.,TRBV4-2,TRBJ1-1,TGTGCCAGCAGCCAACAGGGAGGAATGAACACTGAAGCTTTCTTT,CASSQQGGMNTEAFF
.,.,TRBV11-2,TRBJ2-2,TGTGCCAGCAGCGCCAGGGGCCGCGCGGGGGCCCTTGGAACCGGGGAGCTGTTTTTT,CASSARGRAGALGTGELFF
.,.,TRBV27,TRBJ2-7,TGTGCCAGCAGTTTAAGGGGGACCTACGAGCAGTACTTC,CASSLRGTYEQYF
TRBD2,.,TRBV18,TRBJ2-1,TGTGCCAGCTCACCAACCGGGACTAGCGTGAATGAGCAGTTCTTC,CASSPTGTSVNEQFF
.,.,TRBV18,TRBJ2-7,TGTGCCAGCTCACCTCCTAGCTCCTACGAGCAGTACTTC,CASSPPSSYEQYF
.,.,TRBV7-2,TRBJ2-2,TGTGCCAGCAGCTTGGCAATCGTAAACACCGGGGAGCTGTTTTTT,CASSLAIVNTGELFF
.,few,TRBV19,TRBJ1-1,TGTGCCAGTAGTATGGCGGCGAACACTGAAGCTTTCTTT,CASSMAANTEAFF
TRBD1,.,TRBV2,TRBJ1-2,TGTGCCAGCAGCCCGGGACAGCACTATGGCTACACCTTC,CASSPGQHYGYTF
TRBD1,.,TRBV28,TRBJ1-4,TGTGCCAGCACTTTAGGGGGCGGGAATGAAAAACTGTTTTTT,CASTLGGGNEKLFF
TRBD1,.,TRBV18,TRBJ1-5,TGTGCCAGCTCCCTTGACAGGGGGAATCAGCCCCAGCATTTT,CASSLDRGNQPQHF
.,.,TRBV21-1,TRBJ2-5,TGTGCCAGCAGCAAAGAGCGCTCAGAGCAAGAGACCCAGTACTTC,CASSKERSEQETQYF
TRBD1,.,TRBV13,TRBJ1-2,TGTGCCAGCAGGGCCGCAGGGGGCGCCGGCTATGGCTACACCTTC,CASRAAGGAGYGYTF
.,.,TRBV7-2,TRBJ2-5,TGTGCCAGCAGCTTAGGAGGGTGGTTCCAAGAGACCCAGTACTTC,CASSLGGWFQETQYF
.,.,TRBV28,TRBJ1-5,TGTGCCAGCAGTAGAACAGGGAACAATCAGCCCCAGCATTTT,CASSRTGNNQPQHF